These T cell receptor beta chains were read from a single sample in a study of shared clonotypes between healthy human individuals. Clones were sequenced by immunoSEQ multiplex PCR, and TCRdb holds only the in-frame ones, with some missing. The sample lists approximately 2.3 million clones; more than 80% were seen once. Input material: naive CD4+ T cells from PBMCs. These receptors were obtained from a man aged 18 to 29 in good health. Some clones in this sample may be carry-over from other donors' samples. Both conserved end residues are part of each CDR3. D genes are given only for firm matches. Size is omitted from some rows. Given values are once, few, many or a class for expanded clones.

cdr3_aa	cdr3_nt	clone_size	v_call	d_call	j_call
CASSLGVLNQPQHF	TGCGCCAGCAGCCTAGGGGTTCTCAATCAGCCCCAGCATTTT	NA	TRBV4-1	NA	TRBJ1-5
CASSSRQGPSGNTIYF	TGTGCCAGCAGTTCTAGACAGGGGCCCTCTGGAAACACCATATATTTT	NA	TRBV6-6	TRBD1	TRBJ1-3
CAWSATSGGDGYTF	TGTGCCTGGAGCGCAACTTCAGGGGGGGATGGCTACACCTTC	NA	TRBV30	TRBD1	TRBJ1-2
CASSRGRASEKLFF	TGTGCCAGCAGCAGGGGGCGGGCGTCTGAAAAACTGTTTTTT	NA	TRBV6-1	TRBD1	TRBJ1-4
CASSYSETTDTQYF	TGTGCCAGCAGTTACAGTGAGACCACAGATACGCAGTATTTT	NA	TRBV6-5	NA	TRBJ2-3
CASRPNWNTEAFF	TGCGCCAGCAGGCCCAACTGGAACACTGAAGCTTTCTTT	once	TRBV5-1	NA	TRBJ1-1
CACPRVGAPSYEQYF	TGTGCCTGCCCCCGGGTGGGGGCCCCCTCCTACGAGCAGTACTTC	NA	TRBV30	NA	TRBJ2-7
CASSEFWGNTEAFF	TGTGCCAGCAGTGAATTTTGGGGGAACACTGAAGCTTTCTTT	NA	TRBV25-1	NA	TRBJ1-1
CASSRDKARTGFYNEQFF	TGTGCCAGCAGCCGAGATAAGGCAAGGACAGGATTCTACAATGAGCAGTTCTTC	NA	TRBV5-4	TRBD1	TRBJ2-1
CASSPPGLAGGPGEQYF	TGTGCCAGCTCACCCCCAGGACTAGCGGGAGGGCCCGGAGAGCAGTACTTC	NA	TRBV18	TRBD2	TRBJ2-7
CASSGDRGWTETQYF	TGTGCCAGCAGTGGCGACAGGGGTTGGACGGAGACCCAGTACTTC	NA	TRBV6-5	TRBD1	TRBJ2-5
CASSQVLLADYNEQFF	TGTGCCAGCAGCCAAGTTTTACTAGCGGATTACAATGAGCAGTTCTTC	NA	TRBV14	TRBD2	TRBJ2-1
CATSRDPPGQPGNTIYF	TGTGCCACCAGCAGAGACCCGCCAGGGCAGCCTGGAAACACCATATATTTT	once	TRBV15	NA	TRBJ1-3
CASSPQREGDNEQFF	TGCGCCAGCAGCCCCCAGCGGGAGGGAGACAATGAGCAGTTCTTC	NA	TRBV5-1	TRBD2	TRBJ2-1
CASSARDRPNYGYTF	TGTGCCAGCAGCGCCCGGGACAGACCTAACTATGGCTACACCTTC	NA	TRBV9	TRBD1	TRBJ1-2
CASSFDAGSTYEQYF	TGCGCCAGCAGCTTTGACGCGGGATCAACCTACGAGCAGTACTTC	NA	TRBV5-1	NA	TRBJ2-7
CAWSGSPGSHPMNTEAFF	TGTGCCTGGAGTGGGTCCCCGGGGAGCCATCCTATGAACACTGAAGCTTTCTTT	NA	TRBV30	NA	TRBJ1-1
CASSLEGGYEQYF	TGTGCCAGCAGTTTGGAGGGGGGCTACGAGCAGTACTTC	once	TRBV28	NA	TRBJ2-7
CASSFSGAGTGELFF	TGCGCCAGCAGCTTCTCAGGGGCCGGCACCGGGGAGCTGTTTTTT	once	TRBV5-1	NA	TRBJ2-2